Below are 21 T cell receptor beta chains sequenced from a single sample in a study of blood T cell repertoires in COVID-19. Sequenced by immunoSEQ multiplex PCR; TCRdb stores in-frame clones only, minus some. The sample contains about 150,000 clones, over 75% of which appear only once. Input material: peripheral blood. The receptors originated from a woman in her fifties or sixties with acute or convalescent COVID-19.

This clone has a handful of counts. The V call is TRBV4-3, the J call TRBJ1-1; no reliable D call. The V end lost 0 bases, the J end lost 1 base, and 6 bases lay between the germline ends. This CDR3 has 14 residues. Germline CDR1 is LGHNA and CDR2 is YSLEER. Here the CDR3 reads CASSQDVGNTEAFF. For the CDR3, the DNA is TGCGCCAGCAGCCAAGATGTCGGGAACACTGAAGCTTTCTTT.

This clone was recorded once. The CDR3 sequence: CASSEAPVGGLGANEKLFF. The CDR3 coding sequence is TGTGCCAGCAGTGAAGCGCCGGTGGGGGGTCTCGGGGCTAATGAAAAACTGTTTTTT. The rearrangement joins TRBV2 to TRBJ1-4; a weak D match, TRBD1 (5 bases). Trimming took off 0 bases at V and 3 bases at J, with 20 bases between the two ends. The length of the CDR3 is 19 residues. Looked up from germline, CDR1 is SNHLY and CDR2 is FYNNEI.

V usage is TRBV6-1 and J usage is TRBJ1-2, with D hard to call. This CDR3 spans 14 amino acids. Germline V gene sequence: CDR1 MNHNS, CDR2 SASEGT. The V gene lost 3 bases and the J gene lost 6 bases, with 14 bases spanning the gap. As DNA, the CDR3 is TGTGCCAGCAGTGATACCGGCGGAGGTGATGGCTACACCTTC. It codes for CASSDTGGGDGYTF.

This clone was detected only once. This sequence joins TRBV6-5 and TRBJ1-4; maybe TRBD1 (6 bases). CDR1 and CDR2 (germline): MNHEY, SVGAGI. The CDR3 has 13 amino acids. V lost 5 bases and J 6 bases, leaving 10 bases between the germline ends. The CDR3 loop is CASSKQGDEKLFF. The CDR3 coding sequence is TGTGCCAGCAGTAAACAGGGAGATGAAAAACTGTTTTTT.

CDR3 amino acids: CASSIPGGVSTDTQYF. DNA for the CDR3: TGTGCCAGTAGTATACCCGGGGGGGTAAGCACAGATACGCAGTATTTT. The chain is built from TRBV19 and TRBJ2-3, with 8 bases that match TRBD2. From germline, CDR1 is LNHDA and CDR2 SQIVND (reference sequence). Trimming cost V 2 bases and J 0 bases; bases outside gene matches: 4. The CDR3 has 16 residues.

This clone was counted only a few times. The chain combines TRBV5-1 with TRBJ1-2; D uncertain. This CDR3 is 14 amino acids long. Trimming pared 2 bases from V and 2 bases from J, leaving 10 bases between. Germline V CDR1 and CDR2: SGHRS, YFSETQ. The CDR3 nucleotides read TGCGCCAGCAGCTTTGACACGGGAAACTATGGCTACACCTTC. As protein: CASSFDTGNYGYTF.

The rearrangement joins TRBV6-1 to TRBJ1-2; the D gene is possibly TRBD1 (6 bases). V was cut by 1 base and J by 5 bases, with 14 bases left in between. Germline CDR1 reads MNHNS; CDR2 reads SASEGT. The CDR3 loop spans 15 amino acids. The CDR3 nucleotides are TGTGCCAGCAGTGAAGTAGTGACAGGTGGATATGGCTACACCTTC. This encodes CASSEVVTGGYGYTF.

The chain links TRBV27 to TRBJ2-3; D uncertain. The CDR3 has 15 residues. The V end lost 0 bases, the J end lost 3 bases, and 10 bases lay between the germline ends. The germline V gene has CDR1 MNHEY and CDR2 SMNVEV (reference sequence). Here the CDR3 reads CASSLSWQNTDTQYF. For the CDR3, the DNA is TGTGCCAGCAGTTTATCGTGGCAGAATACAGATACGCAGTATTTT.

This clone appeared a few times. This chain connects TRBV2 to TRBJ1-2; the D is unclear. With 6 bases removed from V and 4 bases from J, the gap between germline ends came to 12 bases. Germline assignment: CDR1 SNHLY and CDR2 FYNNEI. The CDR3 spans 13 residues. The CDR3 DNA follows: TGTGCCAGCAGCGAAACAGCCCTCTATGGCTACACCTTC. Translation gives CASSETALYGYTF. Supplemented by reference TRBV2 and TRBJ1-2, the full variable domain reads EPEVTQTPSHQVTQMGQEVILRCVPISNHLYFYWYRQILGQKVEFLVSFYNNEISEKSEIFDDQFSVERPDGSNFTLKIRSTKLEDSAMYFCASSETALYGYTFGSGTRLTVV.

V usage is TRBV11-2 and J usage is TRBJ1-3; D is perhaps TRBD1 (5 bases). V gave up 4 bases and J gave up 0 bases, with 13 bases separating them. This CDR3 is 16 amino acids long. The germline CDR1 and CDR2 sequences are SGHAT and FQNNGV. The CDR3 loop is CASSSPGLYSGNTIYF. The CDR3 region has the DNA TGTGCCAGCAGCTCCCCGGGACTCTACTCTGGAAACACCATATATTTT.

This clone was seen a handful of times. The chain employs TRBV28 and TRBJ1-1; D not resolved. V lost 5 bases and J lost 0, with 10 bases in between. CDR1 is MDHEN and CDR2 is SYDVKM in the germline V gene. There are 14 residues in the CDR3. The CDR3 protein is CASSKNRVNTEAFF. The CDR3 bases are TGTGCCAGCAGTAAAAACCGGGTGAACACTGAAGCTTTCTTT.

This clone was counted only a few times. V usage is TRBV6-5 and J usage is TRBJ1-3; D is possibly TRBD1 (5 bases). V dropped 5 bases and J dropped 0 bases, with 8 bases sitting between them. Germline CDR1 reads MNHEY; CDR2 reads SVGAGI. The CDR3 covers 14 residues. The CDR3 sequence: CASSRGVSGNTIYF. The CDR3 DNA sequence: TGTGCCAGCAGTCGGGGGGTCTCTGGAAACACCATATATTTT.

The chain links TRBV7-2 to TRBJ2-7; TRBD1 matches 7 bases. Unmatched junction bases numbered 13, after V lost 1 base and J lost 1 base. This CDR3 has 18 amino acids. The V gene's germline CDR1 is SGHTA and CDR2 FQGNSA. CDR3 residues: CASSLEHGAGTVSYEQYF. The CDR3 DNA sequence: TGTGCCAGCAGCTTAGAGCATGGTGCCGGGACAGTATCCTACGAGCAGTACTTC.

This clone was counted a single time. The V and J genes are TRBV2 and TRBJ1-5; the D is unclear. V lost 7 bases to trimming and J lost 4 bases, with 8 bases between them. The germline V gene has CDR1 SNHLY and CDR2 FYNNEI. The length of the CDR3 is 12 residues. Written as DNA, the CDR3 is TGTGCCAGCACTGGAGAGAATCAGCCCCAGCATTTT. Translation gives CASTGENQPQHF.

The V gene is TRBV7-6, the J gene TRBJ1-3, with D tentatively TRBD1 (6 bases). Trimming took off 5 bases at V and 0 bases at J, with 11 bases between the two ends. The CDR3 extends over 15 amino acids. Germline CDR1 SGHVS, CDR2 FNYEAQ. In nucleotides, the CDR3 is TGTGCCAGCAGCACCGCAGGGGCCTCTGGAAACACCATATATTTT. Its translation: CASSTAGASGNTIYF. Full variable domain (outside the CDR3, taken from reference TRBV7-6 and TRBJ1-3): GAGVSQSPRYKVTKRGQDVALRCDPISGHVSLYWYRQALGQGPEFLTYFNYEAQQDKSGLPNDRFSAERPEGSISTLTIQRTEQRDSAMYRCASSTAGASGNTIYFGEGSWLTVV.

J is TRBJ2-4 and V is TRBV6-1; D not resolved. Trimming cost V 2 bases and J 0 bases, with 5 bases left between them. The CDR3 runs 14 residues. CDR1 and CDR2 (germline): MNHNS, SASEGT. CDR3 sequence reads: CASSESLAKNIQYF. In DNA, the CDR3 is TGTGCCAGCAGTGAATCCCTAGCCAAAAACATTCAGTACTTC.

This chain links TRBV18 with TRBJ2-5, with TRBD1 as a possible D gene (6 bases). V was clipped by 3 bases and J by 5 bases, with 10 bases between them. This CDR3 contains 13 residues. Germline V CDR1 and CDR2: KGHSH, LQKENI. CDR3 nucleotide sequence: TGTGCCAGCTCACCCGGAGACAGGGAGACCCAGTACTTC. Its protein is CASSPGDRETQYF.

This clone appeared once. The gene calls are TRBV7-9 and TRBJ1-2, with TRBD1 matching 9 bases. The CDR3 covers 14 residues. Germline V gene sequence: CDR1 SEHNR, CDR2 FQNEAQ (reference sequence). After removal of 4 bases from V and 8 bases from J, the junction contained 8 bases not matched to a gene. CDR3 DNA sequence: TGTGCCAGCAGCTCAAGGACAGGGGATGTCGGCTACACCTTC. Translating gives CASSSRTGDVGYTF.

The V call is TRBV28, the J call TRBJ1-4, with D unclear. This CDR3 is built from 12 residues. CDR1 and CDR2 (germline): MDHEN, SYDVKM. The V gene lost 4 bases and the J gene lost 7 bases, with 7 bases spanning the gap. CDR3: CASSSYGEKLFF. CDR3 DNA: TGTGCCAGCAGTTCGTACGGTGAAAAACTGTTTTTT.

J is TRBJ1-4 and V is TRBV7-9; TRBD1 matches at 7 bases. CDR3 length: 14 amino acids. After removal of 3 bases from V and 8 bases from J, the junction contained 6 bases not matched to a gene. Germline V gene data show CDR1 as SEHNR and CDR2 as FQNEAQ (reference sequence). The CDR3: CASSFGQGGEKLFF. For the CDR3, the DNA is TGTGCCAGCAGCTTTGGGCAGGGGGGCGAAAAACTGTTTTTT.

This clone was counted only a few times. The rearrangement joins TRBV7-6 to TRBJ2-5; no firm D call. Germline V lookup: CDR1 SGHVS, CDR2 FNYEAQ. CDR3 size: 13 residues. V was trimmed by 5 bases and J by 2 bases, leaving 9 bases between them. The CDR3 region has the DNA TGTGCCAGCAGCCTAACACTACAAGAGACCCAGTACTTC. This gives the protein CASSLTLQETQYF.